The clone carrying this T cell receptor (beta chain) was counted ten times or more. The antigen remains unidentified. This entry comes from a study of response to subunit inactivated influenza vaccine. The CDR3 consists of 12 residues. Trimming pared 5 bases from V and 4 bases from J, leaving 9 bases between. Study-level points and caveats: Each seasonal flu vaccination may recruit only limited new T cells, authors suggested.

TCRdb re-analysed the RT-PCR reads in MiXCR, keeping a single row per CDR3 protein. The sample lists under 750,000 distinct CDR3 sequences, 10% to 15% occurring once. The gene calls are TRBV12-3 or TRBV12-4 and TRBJ2-7; D not certain. The receptor was derived from a man between 45 and 60 years old who received an inactivated influenza vaccine. The sample here was PBMCs from blood, taken on the day of vaccination. CDR3 residues: CASSVGFYEQYF. DNA for the CDR3: TGTGCCAGCAGTGTCGGGTTTTACGAGCAGTACTTC.